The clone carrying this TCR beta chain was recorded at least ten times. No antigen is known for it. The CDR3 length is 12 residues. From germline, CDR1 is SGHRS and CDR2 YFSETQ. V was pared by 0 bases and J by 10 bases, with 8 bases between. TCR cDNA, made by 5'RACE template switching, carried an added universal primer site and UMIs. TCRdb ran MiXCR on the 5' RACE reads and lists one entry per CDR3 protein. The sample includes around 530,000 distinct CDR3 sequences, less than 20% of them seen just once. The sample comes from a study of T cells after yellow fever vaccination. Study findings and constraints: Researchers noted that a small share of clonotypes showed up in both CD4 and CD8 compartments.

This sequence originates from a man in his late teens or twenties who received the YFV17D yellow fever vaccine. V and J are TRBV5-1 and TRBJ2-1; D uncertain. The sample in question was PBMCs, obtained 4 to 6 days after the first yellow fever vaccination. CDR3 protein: CASSLEFREQFF. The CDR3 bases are TGCGCCAGCAGCTTGGAGTTTCGCGAGCAGTTCTTC.